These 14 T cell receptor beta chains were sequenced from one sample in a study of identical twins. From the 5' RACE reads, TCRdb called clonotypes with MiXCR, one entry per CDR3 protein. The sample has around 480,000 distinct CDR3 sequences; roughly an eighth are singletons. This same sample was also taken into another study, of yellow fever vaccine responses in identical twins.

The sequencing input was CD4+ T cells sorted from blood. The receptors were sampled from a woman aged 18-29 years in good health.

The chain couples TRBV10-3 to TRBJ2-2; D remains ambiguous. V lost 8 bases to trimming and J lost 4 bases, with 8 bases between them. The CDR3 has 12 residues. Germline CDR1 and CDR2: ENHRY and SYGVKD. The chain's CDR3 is CAIGSGTGELFF. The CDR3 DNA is TGTGCCATCGGTTCTGGCACCGGGGAGCTGTTTTTT.

The CDR3 is CASSLSWGGVDTQYF. CDR3 coding DNA: TGTGCCAGCAGTTTATCGTGGGGGGGCGTAGATACGCAGTATTTT. This rearrangement joins TRBV27 to TRBJ2-3; D is perhaps TRBD2 (7 bases). Trimming stripped 0 bases from V and 5 bases from J, with 12 bases between. Germline-derived CDR1 and CDR2 are MNHEY and SMNVEV (reference sequence). The CDR3 has 15 amino acids.

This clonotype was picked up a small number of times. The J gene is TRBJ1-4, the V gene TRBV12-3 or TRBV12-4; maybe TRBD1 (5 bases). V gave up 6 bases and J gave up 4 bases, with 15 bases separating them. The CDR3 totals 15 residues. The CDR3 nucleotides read TGTGCCAGCAGAGGGACGGAGAACCTTAATGAAAAACTGTTTTTT. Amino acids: CASRGTENLNEKLFF.

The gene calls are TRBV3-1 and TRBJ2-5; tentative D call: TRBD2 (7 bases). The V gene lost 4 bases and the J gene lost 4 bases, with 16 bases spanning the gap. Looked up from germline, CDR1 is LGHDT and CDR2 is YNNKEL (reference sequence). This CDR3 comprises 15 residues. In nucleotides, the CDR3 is TGTGCCAGCAGCCCGCCCACAGGGAGGGGAGAGACCCAGTACTTC. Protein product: CASSPPTGRGETQYF.

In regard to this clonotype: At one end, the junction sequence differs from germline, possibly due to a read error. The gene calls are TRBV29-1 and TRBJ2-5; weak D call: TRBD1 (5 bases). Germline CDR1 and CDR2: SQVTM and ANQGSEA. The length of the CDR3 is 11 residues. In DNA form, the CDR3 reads TGCAGCCTACAGGTTTCTGAGACCCATTACTTC. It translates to CSLQVSETHYF.

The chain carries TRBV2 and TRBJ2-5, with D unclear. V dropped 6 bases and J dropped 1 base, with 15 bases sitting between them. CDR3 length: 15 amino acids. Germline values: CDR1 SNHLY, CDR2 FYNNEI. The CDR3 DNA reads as TGTGCCAGCAGGGCTAGATGGCCGACCCAAGAGACCCAGTACTTC. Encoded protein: CASRARWPTQETQYF.

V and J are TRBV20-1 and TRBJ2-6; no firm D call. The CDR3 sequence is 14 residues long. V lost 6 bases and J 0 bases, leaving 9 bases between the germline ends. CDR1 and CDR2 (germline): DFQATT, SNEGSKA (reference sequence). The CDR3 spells CSATQSSGANVLTF. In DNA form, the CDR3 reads TGCAGTGCCACCCAGAGCTCTGGGGCCAACGTCCTGACTTTC.

CDR3 DNA: TGTGCCAGCAGCCAAGGGAGGGGTAAGAGACAGGATGGTGGCTACACCTTC. It encodes CASSQGRGKRQDGGYTF. The chain is built from TRBV4-2 and TRBJ1-2, with D possibly TRBD1 on 6 matching bases. CDR1 and CDR2 (germline): LGHNA, YNFKEQ. The CDR3 contains 17 residues. Trimming shortened V by 1 base and J by 7 bases, and 22 bases separated the two germline ends.

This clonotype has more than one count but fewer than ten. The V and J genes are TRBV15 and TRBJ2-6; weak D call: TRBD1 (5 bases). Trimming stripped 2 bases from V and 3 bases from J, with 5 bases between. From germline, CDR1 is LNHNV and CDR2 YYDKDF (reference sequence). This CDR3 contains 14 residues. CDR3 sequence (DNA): TGTGCCACCAGCAGACAGGGTGGGGCCAACGTCCTGACTTTC. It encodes CATSRQGGANVLTF.

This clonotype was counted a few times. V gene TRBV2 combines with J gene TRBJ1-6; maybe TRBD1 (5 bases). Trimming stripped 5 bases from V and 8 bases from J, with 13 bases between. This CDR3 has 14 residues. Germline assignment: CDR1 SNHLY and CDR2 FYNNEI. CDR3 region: CASSNRLFDSPLHF. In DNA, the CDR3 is TGTGCCAGCAGTAACAGGCTTTTTGATTCACCCCTCCACTTT.

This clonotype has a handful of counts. The CDR3 bases are TGTGCCAGCTCACCCCTTAATAATGAAAAACTGTTTTTT. It encodes CASSPLNNEKLFF. The gene calls are TRBV18 and TRBJ1-4; D is unresolved. The germline V and J ends were trimmed by 3 bases and 4 bases, with 6 bases remaining between them. CDR3 size: 13 residues. In germline, CDR1 is KGHSH, CDR2 LQKENI.

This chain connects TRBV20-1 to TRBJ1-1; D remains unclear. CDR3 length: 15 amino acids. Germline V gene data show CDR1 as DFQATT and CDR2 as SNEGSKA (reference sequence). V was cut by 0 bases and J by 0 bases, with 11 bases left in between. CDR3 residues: CSARDWRRMNTEAFF. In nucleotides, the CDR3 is TGCAGTGCTAGAGATTGGAGACGGATGAACACTGAAGCTTTCTTT.

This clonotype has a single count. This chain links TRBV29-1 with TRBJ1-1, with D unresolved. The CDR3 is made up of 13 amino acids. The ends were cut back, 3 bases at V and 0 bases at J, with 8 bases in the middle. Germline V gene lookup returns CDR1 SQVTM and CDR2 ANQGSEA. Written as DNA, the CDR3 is TGCAGCGTTGACGCAGGACTGAACACTGAAGCTTTCTTT. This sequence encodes CSVDAGLNTEAFF. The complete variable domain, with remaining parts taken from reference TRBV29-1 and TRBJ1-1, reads SAVISQKPSRDICQRGTSLTIQCQVDSQVTMMFWYRQQPGQSLTLIATANQGSEATYESGFVIDKFPISRPNLTFSTLTVSNMSPEDSSIYLCSVDAGLNTEAFFGQGTRLTVV.

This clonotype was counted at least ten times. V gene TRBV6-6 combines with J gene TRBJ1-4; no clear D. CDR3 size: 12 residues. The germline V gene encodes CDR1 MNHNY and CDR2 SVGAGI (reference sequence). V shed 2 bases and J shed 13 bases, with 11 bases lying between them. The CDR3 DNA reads TGTGCCAGCAGTTACAGCGAAGGGTCACTGTTTTTT. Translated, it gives CASSYSEGSLFF.